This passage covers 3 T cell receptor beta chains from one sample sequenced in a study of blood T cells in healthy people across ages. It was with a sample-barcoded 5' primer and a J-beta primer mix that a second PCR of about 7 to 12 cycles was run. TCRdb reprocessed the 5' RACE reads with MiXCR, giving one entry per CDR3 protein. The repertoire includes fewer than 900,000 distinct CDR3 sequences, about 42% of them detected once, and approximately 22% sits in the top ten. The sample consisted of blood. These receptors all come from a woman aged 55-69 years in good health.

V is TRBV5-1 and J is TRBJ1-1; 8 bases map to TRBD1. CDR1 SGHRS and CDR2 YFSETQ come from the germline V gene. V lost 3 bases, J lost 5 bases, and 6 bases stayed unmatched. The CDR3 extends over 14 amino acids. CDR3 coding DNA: TGCGCCAGCAGCTGGTACAGGGGGACTACTGAAGCTTTCTTT. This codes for CASSWYRGTTEAFF.

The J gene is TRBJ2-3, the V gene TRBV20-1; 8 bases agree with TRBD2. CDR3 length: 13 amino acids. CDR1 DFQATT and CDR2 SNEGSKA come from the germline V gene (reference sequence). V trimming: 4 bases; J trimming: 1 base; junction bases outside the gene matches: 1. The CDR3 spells CSANSGGTDTQYF. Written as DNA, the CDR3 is TGCAGTGCTAATAGCGGGGGCACAGATACGCAGTATTTT.

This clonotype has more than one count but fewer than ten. For the CDR3, the DNA is TGTGCCAGCACCGAACCGGGACTGGATTCCTACGAGCAGTACTTC. Its translation is CASTEPGLDSYEQYF. The rearrangement joins TRBV6-6 to TRBJ2-7, with D maybe TRBD2 (6 bases). The V gene lost 7 bases and the J gene lost 1 base, with 17 bases spanning the gap. The CDR3 has 15 residues. Germline CDR1 MNHNY, CDR2 SVGAGI (reference sequence).